Below, 6 T cell receptor beta chains from the same sample are listed, as sequenced in a study of blood T cell repertoires in COVID-19. Method: immunoSEQ multiplex PCR; TCRdb's copy keeps in-frame clones and lacks some. Of about 260,000 clones listed, over 70% were seen once; the top ten hold over 1.2%. Input material: peripheral blood. These TCRs come from a woman in her thirties or forties who had recovered from COVID-19.

This clone was seen once. The chain couples TRBV10-3 to TRBJ1-2; tentative D call: TRBD1 (5 bases). V shed 4 bases and J shed 8 bases, with 17 bases lying between them. This CDR3 is 14 amino acids long. Germline CDR1 reads ENHRY; CDR2 reads SYGVKD. CDR3 in DNA: TGTGCCATCAGTGCGCCGGGCCAGGGAGGAGGCTACACCTTC. It yields the protein CAISAPGQGGGYTF.

The chain joins TRBV5-1 to TRBJ1-1, with 7 bases fitting TRBD1. This CDR3 region has 14 residues. From germline, CDR1 is SGHRS and CDR2 YFSETQ. J gave up 3 bases and V 4 bases, and 6 bases lay outside the gene matches. CDR3 protein: CASSQGTGDTEAFF. The CDR3 DNA sequence: TGCGCCAGCAGCCAAGGCACAGGGGACACTGAAGCTTTCTTT.

The V gene is TRBV18, the J gene TRBJ1-3; TRBD1 might be the D (5 bases). CDR3 length: 15 residues. The germline V gene has CDR1 KGHSH and CDR2 LQKENI. The ends were cut back, 0 bases at V and 3 bases at J, with 9 bases in the middle. CDR3: CASSPPEGVGNTIYF. DNA for the CDR3: TGTGCCAGCTCACCACCGGAAGGGGTTGGAAACACCATATATTTT. Complete variable domain (other parts from reference TRBV18 and TRBJ1-3): NAGVMQNPRHLVRRRGQEARLRCSPMKGHSHVYWYRQLPEEGLKFMVYLQKENIIDESGMPKERFSAEFPKEGPSILRIQQVVRGDSAAYFCASSPPEGVGNTIYFGEGSWLTVV.

CDR3 in DNA: TGCGCCAGCAGACAGGGGGCTGAAAATTCACCCCTCCACTTT. This translates into CASRQGAENSPLHF. The rearrangement links TRBV23-1 to TRBJ1-6, with TRBD1 identical over 9 bases. TRBV23-1 is an open reading frame whose function is uncertain. This CDR3 has 14 residues. With V trimmed by 6 bases and J by 7 bases, 4 bases remained unmatched.

The chain joins TRBV19 to TRBJ1-5, with D possibly TRBD1 on 5 matching bases. The CDR3 is 15 residues long. CDR1 and CDR2 (germline): LNHDA, SQIVND (reference sequence). Trimming shortened V by 7 bases and J by 7 bases, and 20 bases separated the two germline ends. DNA of the CDR3: TGTGCCAGTACCACCCCCGGGGGGGGAAACCAGCCCCAGCATTTT. Translated, it gives CASTTPGGGNQPQHF. The full variable domain, with the rest looked up from reference TRBV19 and TRBJ1-5, is DGGITQSPKYLFRKEGQNVTLSCEQNLNHDAMYWYRQDPGQGLRLIYYSQIVNDFQKGDIAEGYSVSREKKESFPLTVTSAQKNPTAFYLCASTTPGGGNQPQHFGDGTRLSIL.

The V gene is TRBV23-1, the J gene TRBJ1-1, with D tentatively TRBD1 (5 bases). TRBV23-1 is identified as an open reading frame with a role that is uncertain. The V gene lost 5 bases and the J gene lost 0 bases, with 10 bases spanning the gap. CDR3 length: 14 amino acids. The CDR3 spells CASSTDSLNTEAFF. The CDR3 DNA follows: TGCGCCAGCAGTACAGACAGCCTGAACACTGAAGCTTTCTTT.